Included here is one T cell receptor beta chain sequence, with context. One end of the junction fails to match germline, which may point to a read error. No cell sorting was done before RNA was extracted from the tissue. The data derive from a study of tumor and adjacent non-tumor tissue in lung cancer. Three rounds of nested PCR, following a modified ARM-PCR protocol, produced the TCRbeta library. TCRdb reprocessed the multiplex PCR reads via MiXCR and lists one record per CDR3 protein. The data hold about 78,000 distinct CDR3 sequences, with roughly 80% observed a single time. This TCR derives from a woman in her fifties or sixties with non-small cell lung cancer. The sample was lung tumor tissue.

In nucleotides, the CDR3 is TGTGCCAGCAATAGCCCGACAGACTACAATGAGCACTTCTTC. Protein sequence: CASNSPTDYNEHFF. V and J are TRBV6-6 and TRBJ2-1; D possibly uses TRBD1 or TRBD2 (5 bases each). Germline loops: CDR1 MNHNY, CDR2 SVGAGI (reference sequence). The CDR3 loop spans 14 amino acids.